This entry lists 6 T cell receptor beta chains sequenced from one sample in a study of blood T cell repertoires in COVID-19. Data came from immunoSEQ multiplex PCR; TCRdb stores just in-frame clones and leaves some out. The sample yields roughly 150,000 clones, around 79% seen once. Sequences were obtained from PBMCs or T cells enriched from blood (not recorded which). The receptors stem from a woman in her 70s in a cohort exposed to, infected with or recovered from COVID-19 (not recorded which).

The CDR3 DNA follows: TGTGCCAGCAAGGACAGGGTAAACACTGAAGCTTTCTTT. Its protein product is CASKDRVNTEAFF. The gene calls are TRBV7-3 and TRBJ1-1; 8 positions match TRBD1. Germline CDR1 SGHTA, CDR2 FQGTGA. The junction had 3 bases not matched to a gene; V was cut back by 7 bases and J by 2 bases. The CDR3 is made up of 13 amino acids.

The chain recombines TRBV4-1 with TRBJ1-2; TRBD1 is a possible D gene (6 bases). Trimming took 3 bases from V and 2 from J, leaving 10 bases between them. CDR3 length: 14 amino acids. Germline V gene data show CDR1 as MGHRA and CDR2 as YSYEKL. The CDR3 DNA follows: TGCGCCAGCAGCCAGACCGGACAGAACTATGGCTACACCTTC. This encodes CASSQTGQNYGYTF.

This clone was seen a single time. This chain links TRBV2 with TRBJ2-5, with TRBD1 matching 10 bases. The CDR3 sequence is 12 residues long. From germline, CDR1 is SNHLY and CDR2 FYNNEI. With V trimmed by 8 bases and J by 5 bases, 2 bases remained unmatched. The DNA for the CDR3 is TGTGCCAGCGGGGACAGGGGTGAGACCCAGTACTTC. It is translated as CASGDRGETQYF. The full variable domain, completed using reference TRBV2 and TRBJ2-5, is EPEVTQTPSHQVTQMGQEVILRCVPISNHLYFYWYRQILGQKVEFLVSFYNNEISEKSEIFDDQFSVERPDGSNFTLKIRSTKLEDSAMYFCASGDRGETQYFGPGTRLLVL.

The chain uses TRBV7-8 and TRBJ2-7, with D unresolved. The V gene's germline CDR1 is SGHVS and CDR2 FQNEAQ. The CDR3 sequence is 12 residues long. V lost 3 bases to trimming and J lost 2 bases, with 5 bases between them. The CDR3 protein is CASSFWPYEQYF. The CDR3, as DNA: TGTGCCAGCAGCTTTTGGCCCTACGAGCAGTACTTC.

This chain joins TRBV28 and TRBJ1-5; no clear D gene. The V gene's germline CDR1 is MDHEN and CDR2 SYDVKM. The V and J ends lost 4 bases and 0 bases respectively, with 13 bases between them. The CDR3 runs to 16 residues. CDR3 DNA sequence: TGTGCCAGCAGTTCTCCTGAGGTATATAGCAATCAGCCCCAGCATTTT. Protein product: CASSSPEVYSNQPQHF.

The rearrangement links TRBV5-1 to TRBJ1-2; the match to TRBD1 covers 8 bases. This CDR3 comprises 13 residues. V shed 0 bases and J 7 bases; nucleotides not matched to a gene: 2. Germline lookup yields CDR1 SGHRS and CDR2 YFSETQ. The chain's CDR3 is CASSLADRVGYTF. In nucleotides, the CDR3 is TGCGCCAGCAGCTTGGCGGACAGGGTTGGCTACACCTTC.